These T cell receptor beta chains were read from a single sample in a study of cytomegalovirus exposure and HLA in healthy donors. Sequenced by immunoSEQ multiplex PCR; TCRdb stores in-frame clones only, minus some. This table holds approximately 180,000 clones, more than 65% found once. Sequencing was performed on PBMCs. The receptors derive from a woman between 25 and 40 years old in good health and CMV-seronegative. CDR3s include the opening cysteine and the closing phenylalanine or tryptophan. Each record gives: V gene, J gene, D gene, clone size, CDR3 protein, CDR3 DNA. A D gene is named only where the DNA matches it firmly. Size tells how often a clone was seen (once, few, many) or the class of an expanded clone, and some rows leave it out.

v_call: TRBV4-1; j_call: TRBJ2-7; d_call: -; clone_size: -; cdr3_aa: CASSQDRRRSYEQYF; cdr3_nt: TGCGCCAGCAGCCAAGACCGACGGAGGTCCTACGAGCAGTACTTC
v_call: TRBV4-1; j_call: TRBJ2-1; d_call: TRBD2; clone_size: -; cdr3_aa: CASSQPSGTRHNEQFF; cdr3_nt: TGCGCCAGCAGCCAACCGTCCGGGACTAGGCACAATGAGCAGTTCTTC
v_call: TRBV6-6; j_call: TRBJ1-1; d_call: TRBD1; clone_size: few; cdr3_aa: CASNRGQRNTEAFF; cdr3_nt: TGTGCCAGCAACCGGGGACAGAGAAACACTGAAGCTTTCTTT
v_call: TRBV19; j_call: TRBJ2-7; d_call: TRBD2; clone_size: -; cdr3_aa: CASSPRGGIYEQYF; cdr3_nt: TGTGCCAGCTCCCCCCGCGGGGGGATATACGAGCAGTACTTC
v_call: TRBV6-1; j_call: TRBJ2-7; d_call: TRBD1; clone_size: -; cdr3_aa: CASSERPGGSYEQYF; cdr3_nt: TGTGCCAGCAGTGAACGGCCAGGGGGCTCCTACGAGCAGTACTTC
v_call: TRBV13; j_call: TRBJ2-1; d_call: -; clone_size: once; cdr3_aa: CASSPGPASDEQFF; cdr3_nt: TGTGCCAGCAGCCCAGGGCCCGCTAGTGATGAGCAGTTCTTC
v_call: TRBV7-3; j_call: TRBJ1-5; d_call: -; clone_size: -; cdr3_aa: CASSSQGLTGGNQPQHF; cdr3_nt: TGTGCCAGCAGTAGTCAGGGGCTAACGGGTGGCAATCAGCCCCAGCATTTT
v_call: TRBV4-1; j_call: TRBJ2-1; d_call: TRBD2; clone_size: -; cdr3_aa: CASSQVAGGYNEQFF; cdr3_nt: TGCGCCAGCAGCCAAGTAGCGGGGGGTTACAATGAGCAGTTCTTC
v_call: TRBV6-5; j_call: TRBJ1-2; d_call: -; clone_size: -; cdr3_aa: CASSPGQFTNYSYTF; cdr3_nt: TGTGCCAGCAGCCCCGGACAGTTTACTAACTATAGCTACACCTTC
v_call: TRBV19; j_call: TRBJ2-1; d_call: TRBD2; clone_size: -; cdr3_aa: CASSIAGGRGEQFF; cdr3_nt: TGTGCCAGTAGTATAGCGGGGGGGCGAGGTGAGCAGTTCTTC
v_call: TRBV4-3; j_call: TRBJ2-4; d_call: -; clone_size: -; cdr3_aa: CASSQDDGSVAGHKNIQYF; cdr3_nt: TGCGCCAGCAGCCAAGATGATGGTTCCGTTGCAGGGCACAAAAACATTCAGTACTTC
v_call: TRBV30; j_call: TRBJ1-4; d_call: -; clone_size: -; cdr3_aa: CAWGPLYSSTNEKLFF; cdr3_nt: TGTGCCTGGGGGCCCCTCTACAGTTCAACTAATGAAAAACTGTTTTTT
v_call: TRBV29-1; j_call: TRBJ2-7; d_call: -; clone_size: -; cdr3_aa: CSATPSGRSYEQYF; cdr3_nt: TGCAGCGCCACCCCCAGCGGCCGCTCCTACGAGCAGTACTTC
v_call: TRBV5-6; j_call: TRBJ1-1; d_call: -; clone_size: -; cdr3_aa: CASSLPTVNTEAFF; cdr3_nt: TGTGCCAGCAGCCTCCCGACAGTGAACACTGAAGCTTTCTTT
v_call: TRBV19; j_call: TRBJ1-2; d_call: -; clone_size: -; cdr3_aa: CASARGTNYGYTF; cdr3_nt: TGTGCCAGCGCCCGGGGAACTAACTATGGCTACACCTTC
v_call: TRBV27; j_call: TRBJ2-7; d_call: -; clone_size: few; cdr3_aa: CASARTDSYEQYF; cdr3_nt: TGTGCCAGCGCCCGGACAGACTCCTACGAGCAGTACTTC
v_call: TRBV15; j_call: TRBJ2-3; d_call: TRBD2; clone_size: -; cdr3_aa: CATQSGLATDTQYF; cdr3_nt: TGTGCCACTCAATCGGGACTAGCGACAGATACGCAGTATTTT
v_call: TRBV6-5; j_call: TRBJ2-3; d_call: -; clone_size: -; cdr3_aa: CASTYPLAGTDTQYF; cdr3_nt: TGTGCCAGCACCTACCCCCTAGCCGGCACAGATACGCAGTATTTT
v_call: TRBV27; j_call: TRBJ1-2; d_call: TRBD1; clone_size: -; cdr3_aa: CASSPGGAAYGYTF; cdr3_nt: TGTGCCAGCAGCCCAGGGGGCGCGGCCTATGGCTACACCTTC
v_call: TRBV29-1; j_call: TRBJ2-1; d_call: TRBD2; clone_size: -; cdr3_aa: CSARPGLAGASYNEQFF; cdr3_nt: TGCAGCGCCCGCCCTGGACTAGCGGGGGCCTCGTACAATGAGCAGTTCTTC
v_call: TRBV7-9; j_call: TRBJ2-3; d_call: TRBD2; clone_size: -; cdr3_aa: CASRPPGLAASDTQYF; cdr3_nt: TGTGCCAGCAGACCCCCGGGACTAGCGGCGTCAGATACGCAGTATTTT
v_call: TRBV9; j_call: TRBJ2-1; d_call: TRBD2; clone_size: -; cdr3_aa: CASSTHERGGGGNEQFF; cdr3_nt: TGTGCCAGCAGCACTCACGAGCGGGGGGGCGGGGGCAATGAGCAGTTCTTC
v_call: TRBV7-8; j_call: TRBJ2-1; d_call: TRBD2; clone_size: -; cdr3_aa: CASSFSPLAGGYQFF; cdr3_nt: TGTGCCAGCAGCTTTTCGCCGCTAGCGGGGGGGTATCAGTTCTTC
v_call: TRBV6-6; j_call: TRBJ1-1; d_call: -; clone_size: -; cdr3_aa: CASSPEIGLLNTEAFF; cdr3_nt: TGTGCCAGCAGTCCGGAGATAGGACTGCTGAACACTGAAGCTTTCTTT
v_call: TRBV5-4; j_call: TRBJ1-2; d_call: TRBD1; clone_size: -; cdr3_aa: CASSSGQGAYGYTF; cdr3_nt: TGTGCCAGCAGCTCTGGGCAGGGGGCCTATGGCTACACCTTC
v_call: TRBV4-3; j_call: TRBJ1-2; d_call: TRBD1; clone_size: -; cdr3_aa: CASSRGSGTGDGYTF; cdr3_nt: TGCGCCAGCAGCCGAGGGAGCGGGACAGGGGATGGCTACACCTTC
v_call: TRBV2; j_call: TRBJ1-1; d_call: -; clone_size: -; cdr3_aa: CASSLGGISNTEAFF; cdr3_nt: TGTGCCAGCAGCCTTGGCGGGATTTCGAACACTGAAGCTTTCTTT
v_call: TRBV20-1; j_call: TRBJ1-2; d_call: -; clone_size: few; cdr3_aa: CSAPSVDGYTF; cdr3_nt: TGCAGTGCCCCCAGCGTCGATGGCTACACCTTC
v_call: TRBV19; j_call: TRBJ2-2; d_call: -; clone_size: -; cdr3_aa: CASSPELAIGELFF; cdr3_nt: TGTGCCAGTAGTCCCGAGCTAGCAATCGGGGAGCTGTTTTTT
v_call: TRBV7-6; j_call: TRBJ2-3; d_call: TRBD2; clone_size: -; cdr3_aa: CASSLVDILAGGTSSTDTQYF; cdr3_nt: TGTGCCAGCAGCTTAGTCGATATACTAGCGGGAGGGACCTCTAGCACAGATACGCAGTATTTT
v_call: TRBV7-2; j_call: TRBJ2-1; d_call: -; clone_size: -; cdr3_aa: CASSQPADGSVAYNEQFF; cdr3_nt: TGTGCCAGCAGCCAGCCAGCAGACGGGAGCGTTGCCTACAATGAGCAGTTCTTC
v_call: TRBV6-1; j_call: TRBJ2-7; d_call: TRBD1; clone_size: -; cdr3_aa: CASRGQGAYEQYF; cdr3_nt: TGTGCCAGCAGGGGACAGGGGGCTTACGAGCAGTACTTC
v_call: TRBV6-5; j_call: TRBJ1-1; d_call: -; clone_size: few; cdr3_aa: CASSPRGGGIEAFF; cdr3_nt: TGTGCCAGCAGTCCAAGGGGAGGAGGGATTGAAGCTTTCTTT
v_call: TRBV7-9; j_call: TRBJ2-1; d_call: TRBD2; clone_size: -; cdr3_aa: CASSRTSGDRSYNEQFF; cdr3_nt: TGTGCCAGCAGCCGGACTAGCGGGGATCGCTCCTACAATGAGCAGTTCTTC
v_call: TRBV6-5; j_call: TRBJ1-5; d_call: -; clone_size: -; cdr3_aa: CASSYLGGNQPQHF; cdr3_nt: TGTGCCAGCAGTTACCTAGGGGGCAATCAGCCCCAGCATTTT
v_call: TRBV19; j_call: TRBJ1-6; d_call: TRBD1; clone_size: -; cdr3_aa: CASNKDGQGFTGGDSPLHF; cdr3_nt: TGTGCCAGTAACAAAGACGGACAGGGCTTTACTGGTGGGGATTCACCCCTCCACTTT
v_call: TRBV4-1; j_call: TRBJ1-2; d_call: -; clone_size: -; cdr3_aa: CASSQEGRGGYGYTF; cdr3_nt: TGCGCCAGCAGCCAAGAAGGAAGGGGCGGCTATGGCTACACCTTC
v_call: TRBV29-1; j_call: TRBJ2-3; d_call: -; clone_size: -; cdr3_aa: CSVDLKRSTDTQYF; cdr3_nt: TGCAGCGTTGACCTCAAGCGAAGCACAGATACGCAGTATTTT
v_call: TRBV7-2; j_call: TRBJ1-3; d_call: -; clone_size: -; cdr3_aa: CASSSSPSGNTIYF; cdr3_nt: TGTGCCAGCAGCTCCAGTCCCTCTGGAAACACCATATATTTT
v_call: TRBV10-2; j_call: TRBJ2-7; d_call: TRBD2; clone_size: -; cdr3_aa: CASKVFAGRAGWFSYEQYF; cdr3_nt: TGCGCCAGCAAGGTCTTCGCGGGGAGGGCGGGGTGGTTCTCCTACGAGCAGTACTTC
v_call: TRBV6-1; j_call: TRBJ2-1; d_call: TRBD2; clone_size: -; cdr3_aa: CASSDLAGGTGEQFF; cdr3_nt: TGTGCCAGCAGTGACTTAGCGGGGGGGACCGGTGAGCAGTTCTTC
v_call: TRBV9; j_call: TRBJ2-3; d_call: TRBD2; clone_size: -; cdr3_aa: CASSIFAGGTDTQYF; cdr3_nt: TGTGCCAGCTCTATATTTGCGGGGGGCACAGATACGCAGTATTTT
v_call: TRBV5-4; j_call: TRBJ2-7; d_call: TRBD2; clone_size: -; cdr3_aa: CASSPEPAGGIHEQYF; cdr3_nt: TGTGCCAGCAGCCCTGAACCAGCGGGAGGGATCCACGAGCAGTACTTC
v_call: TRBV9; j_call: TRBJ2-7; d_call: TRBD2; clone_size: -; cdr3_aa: CASSLGLEVHEQYF; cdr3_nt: TGTGCCAGCAGCTTGGGACTAGAAGTTCACGAGCAGTACTTC
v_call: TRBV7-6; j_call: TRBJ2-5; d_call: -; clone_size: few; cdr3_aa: CASNGETQYF; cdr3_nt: TGTGCCAGCAACGGGGAGACCCAGTACTTC
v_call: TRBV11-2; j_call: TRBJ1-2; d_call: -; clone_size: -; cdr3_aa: CASTGGQDFYGYTF; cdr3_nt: TGTGCCAGCACGGGGGGGCAGGACTTTTATGGCTACACCTTC
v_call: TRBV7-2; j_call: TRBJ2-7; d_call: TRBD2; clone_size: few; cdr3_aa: CASSVRGGSAYEQYF; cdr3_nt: TGTGCCAGCAGCGTTCGGGGCGGGAGTGCATACGAGCAGTACTTC
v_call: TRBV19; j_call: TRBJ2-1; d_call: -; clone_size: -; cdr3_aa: CASTSLNGLDEQFF; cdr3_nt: TGTGCCAGTACCTCTCTAAACGGTCTGGATGAGCAGTTCTTC
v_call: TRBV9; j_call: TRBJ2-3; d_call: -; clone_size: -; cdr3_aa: CASSLTDTQYF; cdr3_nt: TGTGCCAGCAGCCTCACAGATACGCAGTATTTT
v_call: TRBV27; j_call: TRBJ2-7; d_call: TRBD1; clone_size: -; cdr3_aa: CASSLTGGGYEQYF; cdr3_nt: TGTGCCAGCAGTTTGACAGGGGGAGGCTACGAGCAGTACTTC
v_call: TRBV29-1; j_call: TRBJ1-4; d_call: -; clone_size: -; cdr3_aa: CSVDEGSPPLEKLFF; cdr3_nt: TGCAGCGTTGATGAGGGAAGCCCGCCCCTTGAAAAACTGTTTTTT
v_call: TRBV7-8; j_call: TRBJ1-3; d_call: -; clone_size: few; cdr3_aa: CASSGRQVPFSGNTIYF; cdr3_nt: TGTGCCAGCAGCGGTAGACAGGTGCCTTTCTCTGGAAACACCATATATTTT
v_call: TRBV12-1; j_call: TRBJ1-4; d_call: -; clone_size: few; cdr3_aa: CASSQNTGATNEKLFF; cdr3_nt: TGTGCCAGCAGCCAAAACACAGGGGCAACTAATGAAAAACTGTTTTTT
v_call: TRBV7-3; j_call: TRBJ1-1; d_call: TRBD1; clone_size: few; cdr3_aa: CASSPRLGQVNTEAFF; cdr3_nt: TGTGCCAGCAGCCCTCGGCTCGGACAGGTGAACACTGAAGCTTTCTTT